The clone carrying this T cell receptor beta chain was counted only a few times. The antigen remains unidentified. The CDR3 contains 17 residues. In germline, CDR1 is SNHLY, CDR2 FYNNEI. V lost 4 bases and J lost 2; bases outside the gene matches: 7. The study ran its PCR with 60 Vbeta and 13 Jbeta primers. Only in-frame clones appear in the TCRdb table, and some are missing; sequencing was by immunoSEQ multiplex PCR. The sample lists about 200,000 clones, approximately 78% occurring once. This sample stems from a study of cytomegalovirus exposure and HLA in healthy donors. Findings of the study overall: Reportedly, HLA-A and HLA-B alleles of most subjects were accurately predicted from TCR beta. Only CMV serostatus was available as immune exposure information. For cytomegalovirus status, the classifier reportedly gave diagnoses with high specificity and sensitivity.

The J gene is TRBJ2-2, the V gene TRBV2; 10 nucleotides align to TRBD2. The sequencing input was PBMCs. The receptor was isolated from a woman between 45 and 60 years old in good health and CMV-seropositive. CDR3 DNA sequence: TGTGCCAGCAGTGGGGCTGGACTAGCGGCCAACACCGGGGAGCTGTTTTTT. Protein sequence: CASSGAGLAANTGELFF.